This paragraph covers one T cell receptor (beta chain) sequence. The data stem from a study of blood T cell repertoires in COVID-19. Study summary: PBMCs, B-cell-depleted T cells, or T cells were the source of the cDNA or gDNA that made up the material.

Authors' analysis steps: Reference gene primers were amplified, and this amplification served to estimate nucleated cell counts. The protocol was immunoSEQ multiplex PCR, while the TCRdb copy is restricted to in-frame clones and leaves out a portion. Clone size and V and J calls were adopted from that table, with D and trimming inferred from the DNA. The sample shows more than 80,000 clones, 70% to 85% of them seen only once. With 7 bases clipped from V and 15 bases from J, the junction kept 12 bases outside the gene matches. Germline lookup yields CDR1 KGHDR and CDR2 SFDVKD. The CDR3 spans 13 residues.

Sequencing input: peripheral blood. The chain links TRBV24-1 to TRBJ2-1; TRBD1 matches at 9 bases. The receptor's source is an elderly woman with COVID-19, enrolled during active disease. CDR3 coding DNA: TGTGCCACCAGCCTTGGGACAGGGACATCTCTGTTCTTC. Translating gives CATSLGTGTSLFF.